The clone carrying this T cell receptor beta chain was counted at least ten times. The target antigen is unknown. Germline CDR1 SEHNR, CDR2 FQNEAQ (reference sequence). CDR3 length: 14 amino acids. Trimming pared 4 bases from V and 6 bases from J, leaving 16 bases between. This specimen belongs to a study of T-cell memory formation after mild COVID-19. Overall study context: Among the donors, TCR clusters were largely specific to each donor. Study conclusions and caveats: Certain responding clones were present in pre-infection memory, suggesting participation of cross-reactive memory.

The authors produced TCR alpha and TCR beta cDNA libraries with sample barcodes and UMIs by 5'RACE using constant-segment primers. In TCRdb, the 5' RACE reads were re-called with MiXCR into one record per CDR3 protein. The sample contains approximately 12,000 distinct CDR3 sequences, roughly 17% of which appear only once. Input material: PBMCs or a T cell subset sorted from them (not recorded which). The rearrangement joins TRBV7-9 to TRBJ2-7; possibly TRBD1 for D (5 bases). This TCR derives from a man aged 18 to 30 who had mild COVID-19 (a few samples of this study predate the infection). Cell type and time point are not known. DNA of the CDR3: TGTGCCAGCAGCTCCACTACAGGTCTCTCCGAGCAGTACGTC. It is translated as CASSSTTGLSEQYV.